The TCR beta chain described here comes from a study of T cell responses to AZD1222 COVID-19 vaccine. Second-dose groups at about 4 or about 12 weeks were pooled. Trimming removed 6 bases at V and 7 bases at J, with 12 bases between. Germline assignment: CDR1 DFQATT and CDR2 SNEGSKA (reference sequence). This CDR3 spans 11 amino acids. General study findings and limits: The number of AZD1222 recipients seropositive at baseline was only 5 to 7. A mostly white British donor set with more females was recruited, and clonal diversity was possibly underestimated. Repertoires in all cases were sampled only once the peak T cell response had passed.

On this clone: Its antigen is currently unknown.

Produced via immunoSEQ multiplex PCR; TCRdb's table is partial and in-frame only. Among about 180,000 clones listed, approximately 94% were seen once. This chain connects TRBV20-1 to TRBJ1-2; D may be TRBD1 (5 bases). Specimen: peripheral blood, collected 28 days after the second AZD1222 dose. The origin of this receptor is an adult who received the AZD1222 COVID-19 vaccine. CDR3 loop: CSADSGGGYTF. The DNA for the CDR3 is TGCAGTGCCGACTCTGGGGGTGGCTACACCTTC.